What follows describes a single T cell receptor (beta chain). Its antigen is not identified. The data stem from a study of Tregs in tolerant kidney transplant recipients. Study-wide points: Biological reproducibility was not directly addressed in this study. In tolerant patients, donor-specific Tregs outgrew total Tregs, suggesting antigen-driven expansion.

Some clones are missing from TCRdb's copy, which holds only in-frame ones; the method was immunoSEQ multiplex PCR. The sample consists of over 85,000 clones, under 95% of them appearing once. Unstimulated regulatory T cells (CD4+CD25+CD127-), CD4+CD25- non-regulatory cells, CD4 and CD8 cells were FACS-sorted from thawed PBMCs. This sample comprised CD4+ T cells from blood, obtained before the transplant. This sequence originates from a human donor who received a combined kidney and bone marrow transplant.

CDR3 coding DNA: TGTGCCAGCAGCCGGCTGACAGGGTCCGAAGCTTTCTTT. It yields the protein CASSRLTGSEAFF. This chain uses TRBV11-3 with TRBJ1-1; TRBD1 matches at 7 bases. The germline V gene has CDR1 SGHNT and CDR2 YENEEA. CDR3 size: 13 residues. V gave up 5 bases and J gave up 8 bases; unmatched junction bases: 8.